The 13 T cell receptor beta chains presented below share a single source sample, sequenced in a study of identical twins. TCRdb reprocessed the 5' RACE reads via MiXCR and lists one record per CDR3 protein. The table includes about 730,000 distinct CDR3 sequences, 21% detected once. The sample was also reused in another study, on T cells expressing NK-cell markers.

Sequenced sample: PBMCs. These receptors came from a woman aged 18 to 35 in good health.

The chain links TRBV7-9 to TRBJ2-2; no firm D call. The V end lost 6 bases, the J end lost 4 bases, and 9 bases lay between the germline ends. This CDR3 is 13 amino acids long. CDR1 is SEHNR, CDR2 FQNEAQ, per germline (reference sequence). CDR3 sequence: CASRVLSTGELFF. In nucleotides, the CDR3 is TGTGCCAGCAGGGTCCTAAGCACCGGGGAGCTGTTTTTT.

Here the CDR3 reads CSASLRYNEQFF. The CDR3 bases are TGCAGTGCTAGCCTCCGATACAATGAGCAGTTCTTC. This chain connects TRBV20-1 to TRBJ2-1; unclear D gene. Germline CDR1 and CDR2: DFQATT and SNEGSKA (reference sequence). The CDR3 extends over 12 amino acids. Trimming cost V 3 bases and J 4 bases, with 7 bases left between them.

The chain is built from TRBV10-3 and TRBJ2-7; 8 nucleotides align to TRBD2. The CDR3 is 16 amino acids. Trimming removed 5 bases from V and 2 bases from J; junction bases left unmatched: 11. Germline-derived CDR1 and CDR2 are ENHRY and SYGVKD. CDR3 sequence reads: CAISWGGERGTYEQYF. The CDR3 DNA follows: TGTGCCATCAGTTGGGGCGGGGAGCGGGGGACCTACGAGCAGTACTTC.

V and J are TRBV5-4 and TRBJ1-2; the D is unclear. Per the germline V gene, CDR1 is SGHNT and CDR2 is YYREEE (reference sequence). Trimming left V 4 bases short and J 7 bases short, with 14 bases between. CDR3 size: 13 residues. The CDR3 here is CASSLGLLGGYTF. The CDR3 DNA reads as TGTGCCAGCAGCCTTGGCCTCCTCGGTGGCTACACCTTC.

The J gene is TRBJ2-5, the V gene TRBV7-9; D remains unclear. CDR3 length: 13 residues. The germline V gene has CDR1 SEHNR and CDR2 FQNEAQ (reference sequence). V was trimmed by 3 bases and J by 4 bases, leaving 9 bases between them. The CDR3: CASSFSDAETQYF. CDR3 bases: TGTGCCAGCAGCTTTTCCGACGCAGAGACCCAGTACTTC.

This clonotype was seen repeatedly, ten times or more. The junction differs from germline at one of its ends, possibly a read error. The V call is TRBV20-1, the J call TRBJ1-2; D is unclear. Germline CDR1 DFQATT, CDR2 SNEGSKA (reference sequence). The CDR3 is 14 residues long. CDR3 amino acids: CSATGPSNYYGYTF. The CDR3 DNA reads as TGCAGCGCTACCGGGCCCTCCAATTATTATGGCTACACCTTC.

This clonotype was detected a few times. This chain uses TRBV7-9 with TRBJ2-2, with TRBD2 identical over 8 bases. Germline V gives CDR1 SEHNR, CDR2 FQNEAQ (reference sequence). This CDR3 is 17 amino acids long. Trimming removed 5 bases from V and 0 bases from J; junction bases left unmatched: 8. In DNA, the CDR3 is TGTGCCAGCAGCCCGACCTTAGCGGGGACGAACACCGGGGAGCTGTTTTTT. This sequence encodes CASSPTLAGTNTGELFF.

This clonotype was detected ten times or more. The J gene is TRBJ2-3, the V gene TRBV12-3 or TRBV12-4, with 14 bases identical to TRBD2. This CDR3 spans 20 amino acids. V was pared by 7 bases and J by 1 base, with 16 bases of the junction left unmatched. This CDR3 is CASMIGTSGRRWRGTDTQYF. The CDR3 region has the DNA TGTGCCAGCATGATCGGGACTAGCGGGAGAAGATGGAGAGGCACAGATACGCAGTATTTT.

V is TRBV30 and J is TRBJ2-2; 12 bases are shared with TRBD2. This CDR3 spans 16 amino acids. Germline V gives CDR1 GTSNPN, CDR2 SVGIG (reference sequence). V lost 7 bases, J lost 4 bases, and 10 bases stayed unmatched. Here the CDR3 DNA reads TGTGCCTCTAGCGGGAGGGCCTCTCATGGCACCGGGGAGCTGTTTTTT. Its protein is CASSGRASHGTGELFF.

The sample holds a few counts of this clonotype. The V gene is TRBV20-1, the J gene TRBJ2-3; unclear D gene. Trimming left V 0 bases short and J 5 bases short, with 9 bases between. Looked up from germline, CDR1 is DFQATT and CDR2 is SNEGSKA (reference sequence). The CDR3 has 13 amino acids. The CDR3 nucleotides are TGCAGTGCTAGAGATCGTTACCGAGATACGCAGTATTTT. It translates to CSARDRYRDTQYF.

This clonotype has only a few counts. V and J are TRBV15 and TRBJ2-3; D not resolved. V shed 1 base and J shed 1 base, with 3 bases lying between them. Germline lookup yields CDR1 LNHNV and CDR2 YYDKDF (reference sequence). This CDR3 contains 13 residues. CDR3 bases: TGTGCCACCAGCAGAGTCGGCACAGATACGCAGTATTTT. As protein: CATSRVGTDTQYF.

V gene TRBV20-1 combines with J gene TRBJ1-6; D is unclear. The CDR3 sequence is 12 residues long. With 5 bases removed from V and 6 bases from J, the gap between germline ends came to 8 bases. CDR1 is DFQATT, CDR2 SNEGSKA, per germline (reference sequence). CDR3 amino acids: CSASTTNSPLHF. CDR3 sequence (DNA): TGCAGTGCTTCAACCACTAATTCACCCCTCCACTTT.

This clonotype was seen many times. The rearrangement joins TRBV27 to TRBJ1-3, with no clear D. Germline CDR1 and CDR2: MNHEY and SMNVEV (reference sequence). There are 9 residues in the CDR3. The V end lost 5 bases, the J end lost 15 bases, and 8 bases lay between the germline ends. Here the CDR3 DNA reads TGTGCCAGCAGTCCACCTACATATTTT. Translation: CASSPPTYF.